This T cell receptor (beta chain) was sequenced during a study of PD-1 blockade in classical Hodgkin lymphoma. Every patient had relapsed following autologous stem cell transplantation, and cohorts differed in brentuximab vedotin exposure. The data were produced by immunoSEQ multiplex PCR, yet TCRdb's version contains in-frame clones alone and is incomplete. The sample lists 100,000 or so clones, 75% to 90% occurring once. CDR1 and CDR2 from the germline V gene are SGHRS and YFSETQ. The CDR3 runs 14 residues. With V trimmed by 0 bases and J by 4 bases, 0 bases remained unmatched. The genes are TRBV5-1 and TRBJ2-1; 8 bases fit TRBD1. This receptor was identified in a human donor with classical Hodgkin lymphoma. The sample consisted of peripheral blood mononuclear cells (PBMCs), taken before the second cycle of nivolumab. CDR3 in amino acids: CASSLGQGYNEQFF. The CDR3 nucleotides read TGCGCCAGCAGCTTGGGACAGGGGTACAATGAGCAGTTCTTC.